The rows below give T cell receptor beta chains drawn from one sample of a study of blood T cell repertoires in COVID-19. Sequencing was performed with immunoSEQ multiplex PCR; in TCRdb, only in-frame clones are kept and a portion is missing. The table has approximately 100,000 clones, 85% seen once. The material sequenced was peripheral blood. The receptors here all came from a woman between 70 and 85 years old with active or convalescent COVID-19. CDR3s include the opening cysteine and the closing phenylalanine or tryptophan. The D gene is left open where the match is weak. A row's size may be missing; if present it is once, few, many or a size class.

clone_size	d_call	v_call	j_call	cdr3_nt	cdr3_aa
.	TRBD2	TRBV7-2	TRBJ2-7	TGTGCCAGCAGCTTTATGGCTAGCGGGAGCTACGAGCAGTACTTC	CASSFMASGSYEQYF
.	TRBD1	TRBV18	TRBJ2-1	TGTGCCAGCTCACCATTGGGGGACAGGGGATCGTGGAATGAGCAGTTCTTC	CASSPLGDRGSWNEQFF
.	TRBD2	TRBV10-3	TRBJ2-5	TGTGCCATCAGTGCGGGCGGGAGTGCTGAGACCCAGTACTTC	CAISAGGSAETQYF
.	.	TRBV5-1	TRBJ1-2	TGCGCCAGCAGTTTTGAGGGAACCTATGGCTACACCTTC	CASSFEGTYGYTF
few	.	TRBV30	TRBJ1-6	TGTGCCTGGAACGAGGCCAGTTCACCCCTCCACTTT	CAWNEASSPLHF
.	.	TRBV10-3	TRBJ1-3	TGTGCCATCAGTGTGGGGGGCTCTGGAAACACCATATATTTT	CAISVGGSGNTIYF
.	TRBD1	TRBV14	TRBJ2-7	TGTGCCAGCAGCCAACCCGGGACAGGGGACTACGAGCAGTACTTC	CASSQPGTGDYEQYF
once	TRBD1	TRBV5-1	TRBJ2-2	TGCGCCAGCAGCTTCGGACAGGGGAATAGCGGGGAGCTGTTTTTT	CASSFGQGNSGELFF
.	TRBD1	TRBV20-1	TRBJ1-1	TGCAGTGCTAGTCACAGGGGGACTGAAGCTTTCTTT	CSASHRGTEAFF
few	.	TRBV3-1/TRBV3-2	TRBJ1-1	TGTGCCAGCAGCTTCAAGGGGTACACTGAAGCTTTCTTT	CASSFKGYTEAFF
.	.	TRBV6-5	TRBJ1-1	TGTGCCACAAACAGGGAAAGAGTCACTGAAGCTTTCTTT	CATNRERVTEAFF
.	.	TRBV28	TRBJ1-5	TGTGCCAGCAGTTGGGGCCAGGGCAATCAGCCCCAGCATTTT	CASSWGQGNQPQHF
.	TRBD1	TRBV7-9	TRBJ1-2	TGTGCCAGCACACCTCCCGGGACAGGCTCCGATGGCTACACCTTC	CASTPPGTGSDGYTF
.	TRBD1	TRBV2	TRBJ1-6	TGTGCCAGCAGTCTACAGGGGGGGTCCCTCTTAAGCTCCTATAATTCACCCCTCCACTTT	CASSLQGGSLLSSYNSPLHF
once	.	TRBV19	TRBJ1-5	TGTGCCAGTAGTATAGCTACCAGGCAGCCCCAGCATTTT	CASSIATRQPQHF
.	TRBD1	TRBV2	TRBJ2-1	TGTGCCAGCAGTAGACCGGGACAGTTCCCCTACAATGAGCAGTTCTTC	CASSRPGQFPYNEQFF
.	.	TRBV10-3	TRBJ2-7	TGTGCCATCAGTCCCCGGCCGGGACATCCCTACGAGCAGTACTTC	CAISPRPGHPYEQYF
.	.	TRBV15	TRBJ1-2	TGTGCCACCAGCAGATCCAGGGATGGCTACACCTTC	CATSRSRDGYTF
.	.	TRBV6-2/TRBV6-3	TRBJ2-3	TGTGCCAGCAGTTACTCCCGACAGAACACAGATACGCAGTATTTT	CASSYSRQNTDTQYF
.	TRBD1	TRBV28	TRBJ1-2	TGTGCCAGCAGTCCGTTGGGCAGGGGGTATGGCTACACCTTC	CASSPLGRGYGYTF
.	.	TRBV7-3	TRBJ2-5	TGTGCCAGCAGCCGGTCCGAGACCCAGTACTTC	CASSRSETQYF
.	.	TRBV7-2	TRBJ1-1	TGTGCCAGCAGCTATAGCGTTGGCGGAAGAGGGGAAGCTTTCTTT	CASSYSVGGRGEAFF
.	TRBD1	TRBV5-1	TRBJ1-4	TGCGCCAGCAGCGATTCGATCAGGGGGGCGAATGAAAAACTGTTTTTT	CASSDSIRGANEKLFF
.	.	TRBV11-3	TRBJ2-5	TGTGCCAGCAGCTTAGAGGAGCATTCGACCCAGTACTTC	CASSLEEHSTQYF
few	.	TRBV27	TRBJ2-1	TGTGCCAGCAGTTTACCCGGGACAACGTTTTACAATGAGCAGTTCTTC	CASSLPGTTFYNEQFF
few	TRBD1	TRBV5-3	TRBJ1-5	TGTGCCAGAAGCTTGACAGGGGGCAGGGATCAGCCCCAGCATTTT	CARSLTGGRDQPQHF
.	.	TRBV30	TRBJ2-1	TGTGCCTGGAGTGCGAACACCTACAATGAGCAGTTCTTC	CAWSANTYNEQFF
.	TRBD2	TRBV28	TRBJ2-2	TGTGCCAGCAGTCGCAGGAGACTAGCCGGGCGAACCGGGGAGCTGTTTTTT	CASSRRRLAGRTGELFF
.	TRBD1	TRBV5-4	TRBJ1-4	TGTGCCAGCAGCCTCGGACAGGGGAAGAACGAAAAACTGTTTTTT	CASSLGQGKNEKLFF
.	TRBD1	TRBV28	TRBJ1-2	TGTGCCAGCAGTTCCCCGACAGGGGCAAACTATGGCTACACCTTC	CASSSPTGANYGYTF
.	TRBD1	TRBV4-1	TRBJ2-5	TGCGCCAGCAGCCAAGGGACAGGGGGCATGGAGACCCAGTACTTC	CASSQGTGGMETQYF
.	TRBD2	TRBV5-1	TRBJ2-1	TGCGCCAGCAGCTTGACGCTAGCGGGAGACAATGAGCAGTTCTTC	CASSLTLAGDNEQFF
.	.	TRBV3-1/TRBV3-2	TRBJ1-5	TGTGCCAGCAGCCCAGGTAATCAGCCCCAGCATTTT	CASSPGNQPQHF
.	.	TRBV7-2	TRBJ2-1	TGTGCCAGCAGCCCCCCTTTTAATGAGCAGTTCTTC	CASSPPFNEQFF
once	.	TRBV7-8	TRBJ2-2	TGTGCCAGCAGCCAAACGTCCAGGGCGGCCGGGGAGCTGTTTTTT	CASSQTSRAAGELFF
once	TRBD2	TRBV3-1/TRBV3-2	TRBJ2-5	TGTGCCAGCAGCCTTCCGGGGGGAGTAGAGACCCAGTACTTC	CASSLPGGVETQYF
.	.	TRBV7-9	TRBJ2-1	TGTGCCAGCAGAGATAACAGGGGGGGACGAAGCAATGAGCAGTTCTTC	CASRDNRGGRSNEQFF
.	TRBD2	TRBV3-1/TRBV3-2	TRBJ2-7	TGTGCCAGCAGCCAAGGGACTAGCGCAACAGCCGTGCACTTC	CASSQGTSATAVHF
.	TRBD2	TRBV27	TRBJ2-3	TGTGCCAGCAGTAGATCTACTAGCGGGATTTATCCGCAGTATTTT	CASSRSTSGIYPQYF
.	TRBD1	TRBV3-1/TRBV3-2	TRBJ2-1	TGTGCCAGCAGCTGGACAGGGGAGTATTTCAATGAGCAGTTCTTC	CASSWTGEYFNEQFF
.	TRBD1	TRBV7-2	TRBJ2-4	TGTGCCAGCAGCTCGACAGGGGAAGGGAACATTCAGTACTTC	CASSSTGEGNIQYF
.	TRBD1	TRBV29-1	TRBJ1-5	TGCAGCTTCCGGGACAGGGATGATCAGCCCCAGCATTTT	CSFRDRDDQPQHF
.	TRBD1	TRBV23-1	TRBJ2-5	TGCCCCCCCAGTCAACCGGGGGACAGGGGAGGAAGAAACCAAGAGACCCAGTACTTC	CPPSQPGDRGGRNQETQYF
few	.	TRBV3-1/TRBV3-2	TRBJ2-3	TGTGCCAGCAGCTCACGGCGGGGCGTCACAGATACGCAGTATTTT	CASSSRRGVTDTQYF
.	TRBD1	TRBV28	TRBJ2-1	TGTGCCAGCACGGGACAGGGAAAATTTGTTGAGCAGTTCTTC	CASTGQGKFVEQFF
.	.	TRBV2	TRBJ1-2	TGTGCCAGCCGGGACAACAACTATGGCTACACCTTC	CASRDNNYGYTF
.	.	TRBV7-2	TRBJ1-1	TGTGCCAGCAGCTTTCCAGGGAAGAACACTGAAGCTTTCTTT	CASSFPGKNTEAFF
.	.	TRBV7-9	TRBJ1-2	TGTGCCAGCAGTGCAATTTCCGGGGGGTACGGTGGCTACACCTTC	CASSAISGGYGGYTF
.	TRBD1	TRBV5-6	TRBJ1-3	TGTGCCAGCAGCTTGAACACCGGGACAGGGAGAGACACCATATATTTT	CASSLNTGTGRDTIYF
.	TRBD2	TRBV28	TRBJ2-5	TGTGCCAGCAGTCCACGGGGGGTCGAGACCCAGTACTTC	CASSPRGVETQYF
.	.	TRBV5-4	TRBJ1-2	TGTGCCAGCACCCCCAACGGGGTATATGGCTACACCTTC	CASTPNGVYGYTF
.	TRBD2	TRBV7-9	TRBJ2-1	TGTGCCAGCAGCCTCAGGACTAGCGAGCAGTTCTTC	CASSLRTSEQFF